The TCR beta chain under discussion was sequenced for a study of prognosis after radiotherapy for stage I lung cancer. This clonotype was counted many times. The CDR3 spans 14 residues. Germline V gene lookup returns CDR1 SNHLY and CDR2 FYNNEI. The V end was cut by 5 bases, the J end by 1 base, with 12 bases between. Multiplex PCR in two rounds served to amplify TCR beta CDR3 from genomic DNA. For every TRBV and TRBJ gene, a specific primer was used in first-round PCR. TCRdb re-called the multiplex PCR reads with MiXCR, one entry per CDR3 protein. The profile shows about 17,000 distinct CDR3 sequences, roughly 47% of them singletons.

The sequencing used PBMCs, collected before or after stereotactic body radiation therapy (not recorded which). The source of this sequence is a donor of 50 years or more with non-small cell lung cancer. This chain links TRBV2 with TRBJ2-7; D possibly corresponds to TRBD1 (5 bases). DNA for the CDR3: TGTGCCAGCAGTCAGACAGTCAGGTCCTACGAGCAGTACTTC. This gives the protein CASSQTVRSYEQYF.